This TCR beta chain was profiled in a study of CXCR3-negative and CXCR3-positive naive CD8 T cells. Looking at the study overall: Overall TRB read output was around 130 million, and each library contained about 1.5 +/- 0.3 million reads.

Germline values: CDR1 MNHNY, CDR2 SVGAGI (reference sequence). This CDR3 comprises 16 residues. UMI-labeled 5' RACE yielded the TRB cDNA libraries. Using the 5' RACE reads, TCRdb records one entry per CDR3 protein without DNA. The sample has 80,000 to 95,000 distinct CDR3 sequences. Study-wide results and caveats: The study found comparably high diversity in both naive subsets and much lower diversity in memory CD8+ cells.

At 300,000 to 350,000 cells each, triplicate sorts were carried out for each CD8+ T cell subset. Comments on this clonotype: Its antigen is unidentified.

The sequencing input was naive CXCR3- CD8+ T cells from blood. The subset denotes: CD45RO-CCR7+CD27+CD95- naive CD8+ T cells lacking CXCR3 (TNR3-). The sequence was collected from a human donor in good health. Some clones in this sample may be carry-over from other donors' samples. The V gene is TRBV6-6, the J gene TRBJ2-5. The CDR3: CASSLSWDGYQETQYF.